This entry lists 27 T cell receptor beta chains sequenced from one sample in a study of T cells after yellow fever vaccination (dated by TCRdb to between 2019 and 2020). The method behind the library was 5' RACE. TCRdb names Illumina NovaSeq 6000 as the instrument used. The raw public reads went through TCRdb reprocessing: fastp at Q25, MiXCR clone calling, in-frame beta chains kept. Merged by CDR3 protein, the rows form single entries marked with the most common genes and DNA. The sample table lists about 120,000 distinct CDR3 sequences, approximately 16% of them with a count of one. Clones ranked in the top ten supply roughly 43% of the sample. The sample's treatment or condition label is to be understood as: live attenuated yellow fever vaccine strain. This specimen consisted of CD8+ T cells sorted from PBMCs, obtained 5 days after the yellow fever booster vaccination. The receptors originated from a man younger than 30 who received the YFV17D yellow fever vaccine.

The CDR3 DNA is TGTGCCAGCAGCTCCCGGCGGGGGAACACTGAAGCTTTCTTT. Residues: CASSSRRGNTEAFF. The V gene is TRBV7-9, the J gene TRBJ1-1; D gene uncertain. CDR3 length: 14 residues. Trimming took 4 bases from V and 1 from J, leaving 10 bases between them. Germline V gene lookup returns CDR1 SEHNR and CDR2 FQNEAQ (reference sequence).

This clonotype has at least ten counts. This chain connects TRBV4-1 to TRBJ2-1, with 7 positions matching TRBD2. CDR1 MGHRA and CDR2 YSYEKL come from the germline V gene. The trim removed 3 bases at V and 14 bases at J, leaving 4 bases unmatched. The CDR3 has 11 residues. This CDR3 is CASSHGGVEFF. CDR3 nucleotides: TGCGCCAGCAGCCATGGGGGGGTCGAGTTCTTC.

In this sample, this clonotype turned up a few times. This chain uses TRBV6-5 with TRBJ1-1, with 7 bases fitting TRBD1. Germline CDR1 and CDR2: MNHEY and SVGAGI. Trimming at V came to 5 bases and at J to 3 bases, leaving 12 bases not matched to a gene. The length of the CDR3 is 16 residues. The CDR3 reads CASSPGNRGVDTEAFF. For the CDR3, the DNA is TGTGCCAGCAGTCCCGGGAACAGGGGAGTGGACACTGAAGCTTTCTTT.

This clonotype was counted between two and nine times. The chain has TRBV7-6 and TRBJ2-7; 10 bases agree with TRBD2. The CDR3 totals 16 residues. Germline lookup yields CDR1 SGHVS and CDR2 FNYEAQ. V lost 1 base and J lost 4; bases outside the gene matches: 7. This chain's CDR3 is CASSLGPASGGYEQYF. Written as DNA, the CDR3 is TGTGCCAGCAGCTTAGGGCCGGCTAGCGGGGGTTACGAGCAGTACTTC.

There are a few counts of this clonotype. The CDR3 DNA follows: TGTGCCAGCAGTTTCAGGGGAAAGGGTTACGAGCAGTACGTC. Its protein product is CASSFRGKGYEQYV. The rearrangement joins TRBV28 to TRBJ2-7, with TRBD1 as a possible D gene (6 bases). CDR1 MDHEN and CDR2 SYDVKM come from the germline V gene. Trimming took 3 bases from V and 4 from J, leaving 13 bases between them. The CDR3 length is 14 residues.

The rearrangement links TRBV7-3 to TRBJ2-1; possibly TRBD1 for D (6 bases). The germline V gene has CDR1 SGHTA and CDR2 FQGTGA. There are 14 residues in the CDR3. Trimming took off 3 bases at V and 7 bases at J, with 13 bases between the two ends. CDR3 in amino acids: CASSLVGAGNEQFF. In DNA form, the CDR3 reads TGTGCCAGCAGCTTGGTGGGGGCCGGGAATGAGCAGTTCTTC. The full variable domain, in which reference TRBV7-3 and TRBJ2-1 provide the parts outside the CDR3, is GAGVSQTPSNKVTEKGKYVELRCDPISGHTALYWYRQSLGQGPEFLIYFQGTGAADDSGLPNDRFFAVRPEGSVSTLKIQRTERGDSAVYLCASSLVGAGNEQFFGPGTRLTVL.

This clonotype showed up many times. The chain couples TRBV6-5 to TRBJ2-5, with TRBD1 as a possible D gene (7 bases). The CDR3 is 14 residues long. Germline values: CDR1 MNHEY, CDR2 SVGAGI. V lost 5 bases and J lost 5, with 15 bases in between. CDR3 residues: CASSTIRGEETQYF. The CDR3 DNA reads as TGTGCCAGCAGTACGATCAGGGGGGAGGAGACCCAGTACTTC.

The J gene is TRBJ2-3, the V gene TRBV7-3; tentatively, D is TRBD1 (5 bases). The V and J ends lost 4 bases and 1 base respectively, with 9 bases between them. Per germline, CDR1 SGHTA and CDR2 FQGTGA. This CDR3 region has 14 residues. As DNA, the CDR3 is TGTGCCAGCAGCTCGGTACAGGGCACAGATACGCAGTATTTT. This codes for CASSSVQGTDTQYF.

The gene calls are TRBV6-2 or TRBV6-3 and TRBJ1-2; no definite D call. Per germline, CDR1 MNHEY and CDR2 SVGEGT. V lost 2 bases and J lost 2, with 6 bases in between. The CDR3 totals 13 residues. The CDR3 sequence: CASSYGRNYGYTF. The CDR3 DNA reads TGTGCCAGCAGTTACGGGAGAAACTATGGCTACACCTTC.

This clonotype was seen many times. The chain joins TRBV11-2 to TRBJ2-1; 7 nucleotides match TRBD1. The length of the CDR3 is 12 residues. Looked up from germline, CDR1 is SGHAT and CDR2 is FQNNGV. V trimming: 5 bases; J trimming: 8 bases; junction bases outside the gene matches: 3. The CDR3 spells CASSPQGYEQFF. For the CDR3, the DNA is TGTGCCAGCAGCCCACAGGGGTATGAGCAGTTCTTC. The variable domain in full, completed from reference TRBV11-2 and TRBJ2-1, reads EAGVAQSPRYKIIEKRQSVAFWCNPISGHATLYWYQQILGQGPKLLIQFQNNGVVDDSQLPKDRFSAERLKGVDSTLKIQPAKLEDSAVYLCASSPQGYEQFFGPGTRLTVL.

The genes are TRBV12-3 or TRBV12-4 and TRBJ1-2; no reliable D call. V was clipped by 8 bases and J by 7 bases, with 17 bases between them. This CDR3 spans 13 amino acids. The DNA of the CDR3 is TGTGCCAGCGTAACGGGATTCTTGGGTGGCTACACCTTC. The encoded protein is CASVTGFLGGYTF.

The sample holds many counts of this clonotype. The chain uses TRBV12-3 or TRBV12-4 and TRBJ1-1; D uncertain. The CDR3 totals 14 residues. The ends were cut back, 5 bases at V and 2 bases at J, with 12 bases in the middle. CDR3 loop: CASSTTDTNTEAFF. DNA of the CDR3: TGTGCCAGCAGTACTACAGATACTAACACTGAAGCTTTCTTT.

This chain's CDR3 is CASSLSQGGVRSPLHF. The CDR3 DNA reads as TGTGCCAGCAGTTTGAGCCAGGGAGGCGTCCGGTCCCCCCTCCACTTT. The chain is built from TRBV27 and TRBJ1-6, with D tentatively TRBD1 (5 bases). The CDR3 spans 16 residues. Germline CDR1 reads MNHEY; CDR2 reads SMNVEV (reference sequence). V was shortened by 3 bases and J by 13 bases, with 22 bases between the two germline ends.

The chain combines TRBV6-2 or TRBV6-3 with TRBJ2-6, with D perhaps TRBD1 (5 bases). The ends were cut back, 7 bases at V and 11 bases at J, with 18 bases in the middle. CDR3 length equals 14 residues. Germline CDR1 is MNHEY and CDR2 is SVGEGT. Here the CDR3 DNA reads TGTGCCAGCACTTCGGCCGTTCAGGGTCACGTCCTGACTTTC. The encoded protein is CASTSAVQGHVLTF.

The table lists this clonotype with a few counts. V and J are TRBV7-6 and TRBJ2-3, with 8 bases lining up with TRBD2. J gave up 5 bases and V 0 bases, and 1 base lay outside the gene matches. This CDR3 contains 14 residues. The germline gives CDR1 SGHVS, CDR2 FNYEAQ. The CDR3 is CASSLAGGVDTQYF. The CDR3 nucleotides are TGTGCCAGCAGCTTAGCCGGGGGGGTAGATACGCAGTATTTT.

This clonotype was observed a few times. The V gene is TRBV4-1, the J gene TRBJ2-1; possible D gene TRBD2, 5 bases. Deletions cut 4 bases from V and 5 bases from J, with 15 bases between. Germline V gene lookup returns CDR1 MGHRA and CDR2 YSYEKL. CDR3 size: 15 residues. As DNA, the CDR3 is TGCGCCAGCAGCCTTGACCCCGACGGGGACAATGAGCAGTTCTTC. It specifies CASSLDPDGDNEQFF.

This sequence joins TRBV5-5 and TRBJ2-3, with D possibly TRBD1 on 8 matching bases. Germline V CDR1 and CDR2: SGHKS, YYEKEE (reference sequence). Trimming cost V 1 base and J 2 bases, with 17 bases left between them. The CDR3 has 17 amino acids. The CDR3 coding sequence is TGTGCCAGCAGCTTGCCCCTAACAGGGGGGGACACAGATACGCAGTATTTT. This gives the protein CASSLPLTGGDTDTQYF. The entire variable domain, with the rest obtained from reference TRBV5-5 and TRBJ2-3, is as follows: DAGVTQSPTHLIKTRGQQVTLRCSPISGHKSVSWYQQVLGQGPQFIFQYYEKEERGRGNFPDRFSARQFPNYSSELNVNALLLGDSALYLCASSLPLTGGDTDTQYFGPGTRLTVL.

The sample holds a few counts of this clonotype. V is TRBV4-2 and J is TRBJ2-2; TRBD1 aligns across 8 bases. Germline V lookup: CDR1 LGHNA, CDR2 YNFKEQ. The CDR3 has 17 residues. V was clipped by 0 bases and J by 1 base; unmatched bases: 4. CDR3 residues: CASSQDAGTGNTGELFF. In nucleotides, the CDR3 is TGTGCCAGCAGCCAAGACGCCGGGACAGGGAACACCGGGGAGCTGTTTTTT.

V is TRBV29-1 and J is TRBJ1-6; D is possibly TRBD1 (6 bases). This CDR3 region has 13 residues. Trimming cost V 4 bases and J 7 bases, with 11 bases left between them. The germline V gene has CDR1 SQVTM and CDR2 ANQGSEA. The CDR3 here is CSVAQGTNSPLHF. The CDR3 DNA sequence: TGCAGCGTTGCACAGGGAACGAATTCACCCCTCCACTTT.

The sample holds a few counts of this clonotype. The chain employs TRBV5-4 and TRBJ2-1; 7 bases map to TRBD1. This CDR3 has 14 amino acids. The germline CDR1 and CDR2 sequences are SGHNT and YYREEE (reference sequence). V was pared by 2 bases and J by 7 bases, with 6 bases of the junction left unmatched. CDR3 sequence reads: CASSLGGQWNEQFF. The CDR3, as DNA: TGTGCCAGCAGCTTAGGGGGACAGTGGAATGAGCAGTTCTTC.

The genes are TRBV4-3 and TRBJ1-1, with unresolved D. Trimming removed 4 bases at V and 6 bases at J, with 9 bases between. Germline CDR1 and CDR2: LGHNA and YSLEER. This CDR3 is 12 amino acids long. The chain's CDR3 is CASSLDRAEAFF. For the CDR3, the DNA is TGCGCCAGCAGCCTCGACCGGGCTGAAGCTTTCTTT.

V and J are TRBV7-9 and TRBJ2-1; 7 positions match TRBD2. There are 15 residues in the CDR3. Trimming at V came to 11 bases and at J to 3 bases, leaving 13 bases not matched to a gene. In germline, CDR1 is SEHNR, CDR2 FQNEAQ (reference sequence). This CDR3 reads CAGGGTDPLYNEQFF. The CDR3 nucleotides read TGTGCCGGGGGGGGGACGGACCCTCTCTACAATGAGCAGTTCTTC.

This clonotype has more than one count but fewer than ten. This chain uses TRBV7-9 with TRBJ2-4; D tentatively reads TRBD1 or TRBD2 (5 bases each). The germline V and J ends were trimmed by 3 bases and 0 bases, with 12 bases remaining between them. The CDR3 is made up of 16 amino acids. Per the germline V gene, CDR1 is SEHNR and CDR2 is FQNEAQ (reference sequence). This chain's CDR3 is CASSFLTGLAKNIQYF. CDR3 DNA: TGTGCCAGCAGCTTTTTGACGGGGCTAGCCAAAAACATTCAGTACTTC.

In its sample, this clonotype was seen a few times. The V and J genes are TRBV4-3 and TRBJ2-2; 7 bases are a match to TRBD2. Germline V lookup: CDR1 LGHNA, CDR2 YSLEER. Trimming took 4 bases from V and 6 from J; bases not matched to a gene: 5. CDR3 length: 14 residues. The CDR3 DNA reads as TGCGCCAGCAGCCCAGCCCGGGGGGCCGGGGAGCTGTTTTTT. Encoded protein: CASSPARGAGELFF.

This clonotype was picked up many times. The chain is built from TRBV5-6 and TRBJ2-3; perhaps TRBD1 as D (6 bases). This CDR3 is built from 16 residues. From germline, CDR1 is SGHDT and CDR2 YYEEEE. V was clipped by 3 bases and J by 3 bases, with 17 bases between them. In DNA form, the CDR3 reads TGTGCCAGCAGCTCCCTGTCCGAGGGGGAAACAGATACGCAGTATTTT. Its translation: CASSSLSEGETDTQYF.

This clonotype was counted between two and nine times. This sequence joins TRBV9 and TRBJ2-5, with D perhaps given as TRBD1 or TRBD2 (6 bases each). CDR3 length: 15 residues. V lost 1 base to trimming and J lost 5 bases, with 15 bases between them. The V gene's germline CDR1 is SGDLS and CDR2 YYNGEE. The CDR3 is CASSVHGGFTETQYF. The CDR3 DNA is TGTGCCAGCAGCGTACACGGGGGCTTTACGGAGACCCAGTACTTC.

This clonotype has only a few counts. The genes are TRBV6-2 or TRBV6-3 and TRBJ2-7, with 8 bases matching TRBD1. V was pared by 6 bases and J by 0 bases, with 13 bases of the junction left unmatched. CDR1 is MNHEY and CDR2 is SVGEGT in the germline V gene. The CDR3 covers 17 residues. The CDR3 nucleotides are TGTGCCAGCAGACCCAACGACGGACAGGGAAGCTCCTACGAGCAGTACTTC. This sequence encodes CASRPNDGQGSSYEQYF.